This T cell receptor (beta chain) was captured by sequencing in a study of OX40 agonist ivuxolimab in advanced cancers. The overall study: Patients received the agonistic anti-OX40 (CD134) antibody ivuxolimab. Every 2 weeks, patients got intravenous ivuxolimab at one of six dose levels (0.01-10 mg/kg). Findings and limits, study-wide: The antigen specificity of the peripheral T cells (those that were expanded) was not determined. Low levels of normalized T-cell clonal expansion also appeared in some nonresponders.

Assay used: immunoSEQ multiplex PCR; TCRdb lists only in-frame clones, some missing. The sample lists some 96,000 clones; 91% were seen once. The germline CDR1 and CDR2 sequences are SGHRS and YFSETQ. V lost 5 bases and J lost 6, with 18 bases in between. This CDR3 has 14 amino acids. Concerning this clone: Its antigen is undetermined.

The material sequenced was CD4+ or CD8+ T cells sorted from blood, taken in a trial of the OX40 agonist ivuxolimab. The source is an adult with an advanced solid tumor such as melanoma, head and neck, liver or kidney cancer. The chain combines TRBV5-1 with TRBJ2-7; D perhaps matches TRBD1 (6 bases). The CDR3 coding sequence is TGCGCCAGCAGTCGGGACCGCCAACAGGGCGAGCAGTACTTC. Its protein is CASSRDRQQGEQYF. The full variable domain, its missing parts supplied by reference TRBV5-1 and TRBJ2-7, is KAGVTQTPRYLIKTRGQQVTLSCSPISGHRSVSWYQQTPGQGLQFLFEYFSETQRNKGNFPGRFSGRQFSNSRSEMNVSTLELGDSALYLCASSRDRQQGEQYFGPGTRLTVT.